One and the same sample provided the 10 T cell receptor beta chains below, sequenced in a study of graft-versus-host responses after intestinal transplantation. Libraries were prepared by immunoSEQ multiplex PCR; TCRdb keeps only in-frame clonotypes and omits some of them. The table lists around 87,000 clones, approximately 90% of them singletons. Antigen specificity for these receptors is unknown. Sequenced here: unstimulated CD8+ T cells sorted from spleen or lymph node cells, sampled before transplant. The receptors here all came from a human donor who was the organ donor for an intestinal transplant.

The gene calls are TRBV5-6 and TRBJ2-7; TRBD2 might be the D (6 bases). This CDR3 is 13 amino acids long. The germline V and J ends were trimmed by 1 base and 5 bases, with 10 bases remaining between them. Germline assignment: CDR1 SGHDT and CDR2 YYEEEE. The CDR3 DNA follows: TGTGCCAGCAGCTTGATTTCGGGAGACGAGCAGTACTTC. Protein product: CASSLISGDEQYF.

J is TRBJ2-5 and V is TRBV6-6; 9 bases match TRBD1. The J call may not be correct, given that the DNA end is closer to TRBJ2-7. The CDR3 covers 15 residues. CDR1 and CDR2 (germline): MNHNY, SVGAGI (reference sequence). CDR3 protein: CASSLSWTGDYEQYF. CDR3 nucleotide sequence: TGTGCCAGCAGTTTGTCATGGACAGGGGACTACGAGCAGTACTTC.

The chain combines TRBV4-2 with TRBJ1-3, with D hard to call. Trimming removed 1 base from V and 4 bases from J, with 17 bases in between. CDR1 LGHNA and CDR2 YNFKEQ come from the germline V gene. This CDR3 comprises 17 residues. The CDR3 sequence: CASSQVLGGLEGNTIYF. The CDR3, as DNA: TGTGCCAGCAGCCAAGTGTTAGGAGGACTGGAAGGAAACACCATATATTTT.

The V call is TRBV6-6, the J call TRBJ1-2, with TRBD1 matching 9 bases. CDR3 length: 15 residues. The junction had 14 bases not matched to a gene; V was cut back by 11 bases and J by 4 bases. The germline CDR1 and CDR2 sequences are MNHNY and SVGAGI (reference sequence). CDR3 region: CASGDRDTRVYGYTF. In DNA, the CDR3 is TGTGCCTCCGGGGACAGGGACACACGGGTCTATGGCTACACCTTC.

DNA of the CDR3: TGCGCCCCACCCCCCCTGGGCAGGAATCGTTCACCCCTCCACTTT. Translation: CAPPPLGRNRSPLHF. The J gene is TRBJ1-6, the V gene TRBV23-1, with unresolved D. TRBV23-1 is designated an ORF whose function remains uncertain. Trimming cost V 11 bases and J 9 bases, with 23 bases left between them. This CDR3 comprises 15 residues.

The chain joins TRBV4-3 to TRBJ2-7; 8 nucleotides agree with TRBD1. CDR3 size: 14 residues. V shed 6 bases and J 3 bases; nucleotides not matched to a gene: 7. CDR1 and CDR2 from the germline V gene are LGHNA and YSLEER. CDR3 loop: CASSPGTGHYEQYF. CDR3 DNA sequence: TGCGCCAGCAGTCCCGGGACAGGCCACTACGAGCAGTACTTC.

A remark on this clone: The junction and the germline gene differ at one end; a read error may be behind it. The chain links TRBV6-1 to TRBJ2-3; 9 bases are a match to TRBD1. The CDR3 covers 12 residues. CDR1 is MNHNS, CDR2 SASEGT, per germline. Here the CDR3 reads CASSEYGDREHF. In nucleotides, the CDR3 is TGTGCCAGCAGTGAATACGGGGACAGGGAGCATTTT.

The chain recombines TRBV19 with TRBJ2-5, with 11 bases aligning to TRBD1. The assigned J gene may be wrong: the sequence end matches TRBJ2-7 better. The CDR3 is made up of 15 amino acids. From germline, CDR1 is LNHDA and CDR2 SQIVND (reference sequence). The DNA of the CDR3 is TGTGCCAGTAGTCTCGGGACAGGGGGCTCCTACGAGCAGTACTTC. Its translation: CASSLGTGGSYEQYF.

The rearrangement joins TRBV2 to TRBJ2-3, with D possibly being TRBD2 (5 bases). Germline lookup yields CDR1 SNHLY and CDR2 FYNNEI. This CDR3 is built from 15 residues. Between the trimmed V and J ends, which lost 8 bases and 0 bases, there was a span of 15 bases. CDR3 nucleotides: TGTGCCAGCCTTCCGGCGAGGGCCAGCACAGATACGCAGTATTTT. Amino acid sequence: CASLPARASTDTQYF.

J is TRBJ2-5 and V is TRBV29-1; no firm D call. This CDR3 is built from 13 residues. From germline, CDR1 is SQVTM and CDR2 ANQGSEA. V was trimmed by 0 bases and J by 1 base, leaving 6 bases between them. The CDR3: CSVEEQIQETQYF. Here the CDR3 DNA reads TGCAGCGTTGAAGAGCAGATCCAAGAGACCCAGTACTTC. Based on the CDR3 plus reference TRBV29-1 and TRBJ2-5, the full variable domain is SAVISQKPSRDICQRGTSLTIQCQVDSQVTMMFWYRQQPGQSLTLIATANQGSEATYESGFVIDKFPISRPNLTFSTLTVSNMSPEDSSIYLCSVEEQIQETQYFGPGTRLLVL.